This T cell receptor (beta chain) comes out of a study of T cells expressing NK-cell markers (TCRdb year 2020). Background on the whole study: TCR beta-chain repertoires were profiled in sorted CD3+CD56+NKG2C+, CD3+CD56+NKG2C- and CD3+CD56-NKG2C+ T-cell subsets from about 8 donors. The eight sequenced donors were randomly selected healthy volunteers, three men and five women. Libraries were sequenced as 2 x 150 bp reads on Illumina HiSeq 2000/2500, MiSeq or NextSeq. Among the eight sequenced donors, seven were HCMV-seropositive and one was HCMV-seronegative. Overall results and qualifications from the work: Those dominant clonotypes were again the most abundant among CD3+CD56-NKG2C+ cells in several donors, at about 25-65%. It remained unclear whether the expanded NKG2C-expressing T cell clones were specific for HCMV antigens. For roughly 6 donors, the dominant CD3+CD56+NKG2C+ clonotypes were among the top 10 CD8+ clonotypes and accounted for about 1.0-7.5% of CD8+ T cells.

A commercial ELISA kit detecting HCMV-specific IgG in serum was used to determine HCMV serostatus. Ficoll density gradient centrifugation was used to isolate peripheral blood mononuclear cells from blood. Of note for this clonotype: Its antigen is not yet known.

Instrument on record: Illumina HiSeq 2000. TCR beta cDNA libraries were prepared using 5'RACE template switching, which introduced a universal primer site and unique molecular identifiers. Synthesis of cDNA was primed from the TCR beta constant segment and was followed by two consecutive PCR amplification steps. In the authors' own workflow: MIGEC handled demultiplexing of the reads and grouping by UMI, while MiTCR was used to assemble and quantify clonotypes. Only TCR cDNA sequences supported by at least two reads were kept to exclude erroneous sequences. The tcR package was used for downstream repertoire analysis, with clonotypes matched between fractions based on CDR3 nucleotide sequence plus V segment. VDJmatch was used to annotate antigen specificity against VDJdb, with one amino acid substitution in CDR3 allowed. The reads underwent TCRdb reprocessing, giving one record for each CDR3 protein sequence and no DNA. V and J calls and clone size were set by TCRdb, not the authors. The record for this sample contains about 160,000 distinct CDR3 sequences. The ten largest account for about a fifth of the sample.

The receptor's source is a woman aged 18-69 years in good health. Sequencing used blood T cells: a sorted CD56 or NKG2C T cell subset, CD4+ or CD8+ T cells, or bulk PBMC T cells (not recorded which).

The CDR3 is CASSVEEGLGTDTQYF. The V and J genes are TRBV9 and TRBJ2-3. The CDR3 measures 16 amino acids from cysteine to phenylalanine. A DNA sequence was not provided. CDR1 and CDR2 are read off the germline V gene as SGDLS and YYNGEE.